The T cell receptor beta chain under discussion was sequenced for a study of shared clonotypes between healthy human individuals. Study background: Per-donor plates numbered three CD4 naive, three CD4 memory, two CD8 naive and one CD8 memory.

Only in-frame clones appear in the TCRdb table, and some are missing; sequencing was by immunoSEQ multiplex PCR. The table shows roughly 300,000 clones, with 73% occurring only once. The V segment lost 2 bases and the J segment 3 bases; nucleotides outside the gene matches: 14. From germline, CDR1 is SGHVS and CDR2 FNYEAQ. The CDR3 is 19 amino acids. This TCR was recovered from a man aged 30-40 years in good health. The sample comprised memory CD4+ T cells sorted from blood. Subset meaning: CD45RA-negative fraction. J is TRBJ2-2 and V is TRBV7-6; TRBD2 matches at 8 bases. In nucleotides, the CDR3 is TGTGCCAGCAGCTTACTCGTCGGCGGGAGGCGTCGGGACACCGGGGAGCTGTTTTTT. Amino acids: CASSLLVGGRRRDTGELFF.